This T cell receptor (beta chain) was sequenced for a study of T-cell memory formation after mild COVID-19. This clonotype was counted ten times or more. Each CDR3 protein is one row after TCRdb ran MiXCR on the 5' RACE reads. This table holds 260,000 or so distinct CDR3 sequences, approximately 15% found once. V was shortened by 4 bases and J by 8 bases, with 19 bases between the two germline ends. The V gene's germline CDR1 is SGHRS and CDR2 YFSETQ. This CDR3 has 15 residues. This clonotype originated in a man between 18 and 29 years old who had mild COVID-19 (a few samples of this study predate the infection). Cell type and time point are not known. Sequenced sample: PBMCs or a T cell subset sorted from them (not recorded which). The V and J genes are TRBV5-1 and TRBJ2-1, with D perhaps TRBD2 (6 bases). In DNA, the CDR3 is TGCGCCAGCAGCGTCACGGGACTCCGGAGCTATGAGCAGTTCTTC. Residues: CASSVTGLRSYEQFF.